In this sample, the clone carrying this T cell receptor beta chain turned up a few times. Germline is not matched at one junction end, which may reflect a read error. The data were taken from a study of blood T cells in healthy people across ages. For the second PCR, which ran for about 6 to 12 cycles, a sample-barcoded 5' primer and a J-beta primer mix were used. Via MiXCR, TCRdb re-called the 5' RACE reads, giving one row per CDR3 protein. The table lists 580,000 or so distinct CDR3 sequences, about 45% of them singletons. The sequenced material came from blood. The sequence came from a man older than 75 in good health.

The CDR3 here is CASGQTGTGRTGANVLTF. The DNA of the CDR3 is TGCGCCAGCGGCCAAACCGGGACAGGGAGGACTGGGGCCAACGTCCTGACTTTC. The V gene is TRBV4-3, the J gene TRBJ2-6, with 9 bases that match TRBD1. Germline lookup yields CDR1 LGHNA and CDR2 YSLEER. This CDR3 contains 18 residues.